The text below deals with one T cell receptor beta chain. Its cognate antigen is unknown. This sample stems from a study of T cell repertoires in cytomegalovirus infection. Study-wide background: The authors relied on CMV epitopes, both recently identified HLA-C-restricted and well-studied HLA-B-restricted. Findings and limits, study-wide: Dominant in the ex vivo response were TCR beta clonotypes restricted by HLA-C and specific for CMV.

The CDR3 sequence is 14 residues long. Germline V CDR1 and CDR2: SGDLS, YYNGEE. With V trimmed by 3 bases and J by 8 bases, 5 bases remained unmatched. A single record per CDR3 protein comes from TCRdb applying MiXCR to the reads. This table has 650,000 to 850,000 distinct CDR3 sequences, roughly 29% appearing once. This clonotype was obtained from a human donor in good health (CMV status not recorded). Some clones in this sample may be carry-over from other donors' samples. This sequence joins TRBV9 and TRBJ2-1; 10 bases are a match to TRBD2. Material: cultured CD8+ T cells from PBMCs, obtained from culture after CMV antigen stimulation. CDR3 residues: CASSESGGAHEQFF. The CDR3 bases are TGTGCCAGCAGCGAAAGCGGGGGGGCCCATGAGCAGTTCTTC.